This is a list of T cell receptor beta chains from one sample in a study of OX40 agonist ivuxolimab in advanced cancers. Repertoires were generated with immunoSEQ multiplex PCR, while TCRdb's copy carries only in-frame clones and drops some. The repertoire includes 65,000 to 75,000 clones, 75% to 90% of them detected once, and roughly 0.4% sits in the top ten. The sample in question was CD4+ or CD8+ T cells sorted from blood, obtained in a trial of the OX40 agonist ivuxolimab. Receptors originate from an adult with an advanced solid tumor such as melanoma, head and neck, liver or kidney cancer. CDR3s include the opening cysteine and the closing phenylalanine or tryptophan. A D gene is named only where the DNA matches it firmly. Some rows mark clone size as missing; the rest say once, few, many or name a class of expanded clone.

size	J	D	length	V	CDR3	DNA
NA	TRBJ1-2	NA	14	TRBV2	CASHRGGYSYGYTF	TGTGCCAGCCATCGAGGCGGATATTCCTATGGCTACACCTTC
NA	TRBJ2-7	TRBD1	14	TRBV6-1	CASSHGTASYEQYF	TGTGCCAGCAGCCACGGGACAGCCTCCTACGAGCAGTACTTC
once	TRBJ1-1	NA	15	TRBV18	CASSSDSQGNTEAFF	TGTGCCAGCTCATCTGACAGCCAAGGGAACACTGAAGCTTTCTTT
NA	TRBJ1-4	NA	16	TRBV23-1	CASRPGEAATNEKLFF	TGCGCCAGCAGACCCGGCGAGGCGGCAACAAATGAAAAACTGTTTTTT
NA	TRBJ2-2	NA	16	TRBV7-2	CASSLLGRASFGELFF	TGTGCCAGCAGCTTACTGGGACGCGCGTCATTTGGGGAGCTGTTTTTT
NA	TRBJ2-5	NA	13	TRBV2	CASSRGERETQYF	TGTGCCAGCAGTCGTGGAGAACGAGAGACCCAGTACTTC
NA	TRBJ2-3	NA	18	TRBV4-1	CASRGTPGRAFRTDTQYF	TGCGCCAGCAGGGGCACTCCGGGGCGGGCGTTCCGCACAGATACGCAGTATTTT
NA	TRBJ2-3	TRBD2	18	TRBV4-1	CASSQGTSGGRSTDTQYF	TGCGCCAGCAGCCAAGGGACTAGCGGGGGGCGTAGCACAGATACGCAGTATTTT
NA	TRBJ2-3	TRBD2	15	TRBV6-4	CASSLGLASTDTQYF	TGTGCCAGCAGTTTGGGACTAGCGAGCACAGATACGCAGTATTTT
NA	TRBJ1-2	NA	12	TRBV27	CASSSYNYGYTF	TGTGCCAGCAGTTCGTACAACTATGGCTACACCTTC
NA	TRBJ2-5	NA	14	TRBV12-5	CASQWGEYQETQYF	TGTGCTAGTCAGTGGGGAGAGTACCAAGAGACCCAGTACTTC
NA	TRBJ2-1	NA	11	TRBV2	CASSGQHEQFF	TGTGCCAGCAGTGGACAGCATGAGCAGTTCTTC
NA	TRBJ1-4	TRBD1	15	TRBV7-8	CASSSLDRKGEKLFF	TGTGCCAGCAGCTCCTTGGACAGGAAAGGTGAAAAACTGTTTTTT
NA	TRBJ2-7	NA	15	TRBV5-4	CASSPGTSPSYEQYF	TGTGCCAGCAGCCCCGGGACCAGCCCCTCCTACGAGCAGTACTTC
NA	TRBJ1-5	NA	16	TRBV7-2	CASSHIRGSSNQPQHF	TGTGCCAGCAGCCACATCCGGGGGTCTAGCAATCAGCCCCAGCATTTT
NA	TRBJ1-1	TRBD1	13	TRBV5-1	CASSLEGGQEAFF	TGCGCCAGCAGCTTGGAGGGGGGACAGGAAGCTTTCTTT
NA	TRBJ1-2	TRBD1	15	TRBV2	CASSEGGQGYYGYTF	TGTGCCAGCAGTGAAGGGGGACAGGGGTACTATGGCTACACCTTC
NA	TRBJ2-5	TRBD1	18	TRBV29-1	CSASRGRGLNTRQETQYF	TGCAGCGCCTCCCGGGGCAGGGGGCTGAACACGCGGCAAGAGACCCAGTACTTC
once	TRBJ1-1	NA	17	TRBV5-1	CASTLGSQATRTTEAFF	TGCGCCAGCACCCTAGGGAGCCAGGCGACGAGAACCACTGAAGCTTTCTTT
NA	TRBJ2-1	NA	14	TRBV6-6	CASSYSFPYNEQFF	TGTGCCAGCAGTTACTCGTTCCCATACAATGAGCAGTTCTTC
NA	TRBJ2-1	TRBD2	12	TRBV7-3	CASSSTSVEQFF	TGTGCCAGCAGCTCGACTAGCGTTGAGCAGTTCTTC
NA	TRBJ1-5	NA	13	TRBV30	CAWSRGSNQPQHF	TGTGCCTGGAGTAGGGGGAGCAATCAGCCCCAGCATTTT
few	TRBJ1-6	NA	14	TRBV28	CASSLGRNNSPLHF	TGTGCCAGCAGTTTAGGCAGAAATAATTCACCCCTCCACTTT
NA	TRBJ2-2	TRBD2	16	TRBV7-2	CASSFGLAGGDGELFF	TGTGCCAGCAGCTTCGGACTAGCGGGAGGAGACGGGGAGCTGTTTTTT
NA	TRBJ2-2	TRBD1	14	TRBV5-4	CASSPDRVTGELFF	TGTGCCAGCAGCCCGGACAGGGTCACCGGGGAGCTGTTTTTT
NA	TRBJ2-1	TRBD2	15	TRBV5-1	CASSKWTSGRDEQFF	TGCGCCAGCAGCAAATGGACTAGCGGGCGCGATGAGCAGTTCTTC
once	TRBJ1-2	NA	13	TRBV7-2	CASSPGSNYGYTF	TGTGCCAGCAGCCCCGGGTCCAACTATGGCTACACCTTC
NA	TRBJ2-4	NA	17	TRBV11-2	CASSLVSQMILRNIQYF	TGTGCCAGCAGCTTAGTTTCGCAAATGATCCTAAGAAACATTCAGTACTTC
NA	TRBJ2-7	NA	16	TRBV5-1	CASSFRPAKRAYEQYF	TGCGCCAGCAGCTTCCGGCCGGCGAAACGAGCCTACGAGCAGTACTTC
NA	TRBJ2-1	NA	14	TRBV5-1	CASSPGLDYNEQFF	TGCGCCAGCAGCCCCGGACTCGACTACAATGAGCAGTTCTTC
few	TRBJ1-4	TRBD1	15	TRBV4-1	CASSQLGQYNEKLFF	TGCGCCAGCAGCCAATTGGGACAGTATAATGAAAAACTGTTTTTT
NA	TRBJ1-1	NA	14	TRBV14	CASSVDSLNTEAFF	TGTGCCAGCAGTGTCGACAGTTTGAACACTGAAGCTTTCTTT
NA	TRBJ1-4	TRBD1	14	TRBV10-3	CATQPGQGSEKLFF	TGTGCCACCCAACCGGGACAGGGGTCTGAAAAACTGTTTTTT
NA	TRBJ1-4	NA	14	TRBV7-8	CASSLTTLNEKLFF	TGTGCCAGCAGCTTAACGACCCTTAATGAAAAACTGTTTTTT
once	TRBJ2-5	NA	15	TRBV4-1	CASSQDVGLGKTQYF	TGCGCCAGCAGCCAAGATGTGGGGCTGGGAAAGACCCAGTACTTC
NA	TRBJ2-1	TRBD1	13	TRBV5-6	CASGGQQYNEQFF	TGTGCCAGCGGGGGACAGCAATACAATGAGCAGTTCTTC
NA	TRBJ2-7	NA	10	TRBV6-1	CASSLPGQYF	TGTGCCAGCAGTCTACCCGGGCAGTACTTC
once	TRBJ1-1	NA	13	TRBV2	CASRSGEDTEAFF	TGTGCCAGCAGATCAGGGGAAGACACTGAAGCTTTCTTT
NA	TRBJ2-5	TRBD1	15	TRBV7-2	CASSTLDRDRGTQYF	TGTGCCAGCAGCACTCTAGACAGGGACAGGGGGACCCAGTACTTC
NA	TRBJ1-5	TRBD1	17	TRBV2	CASSATDRAYSNQPQHF	TGTGCCAGCAGCGCGACGGACAGGGCTTATAGCAATCAGCCCCAGCATTTT
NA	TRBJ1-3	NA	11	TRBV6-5	CASSYGHTIYF	TGTGCCAGCAGTTACGGCCACACCATATATTTT
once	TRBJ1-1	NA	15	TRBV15	CATSRGGTQNTEAFF	TGTGCCACCAGCAGAGGAGGGACTCAGAACACTGAAGCTTTCTTT
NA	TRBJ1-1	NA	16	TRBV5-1	CASSWQGGGDGTEAFF	TGCGCCAGCAGCTGGCAAGGGGGAGGGGATGGCACTGAAGCTTTCTTT
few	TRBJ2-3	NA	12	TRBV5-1	CASSLDKGPQYF	TGCGCCAGCAGCTTGGACAAGGGCCCGCAGTATTTT
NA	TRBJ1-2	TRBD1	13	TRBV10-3	CASRQGAGGGYTF	TGTGCCAGCCGACAGGGGGCGGGTGGTGGCTACACCTTC
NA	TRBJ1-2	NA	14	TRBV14	CASSQDTLPGGYTF	TGTGCCAGCAGCCAAGATACACTACCCGGGGGCTACACCTTC
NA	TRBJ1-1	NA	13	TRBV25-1	CASSEGGRTEAFF	TGTGCCAGCAGTGAGGGTGGGCGGACTGAAGCTTTCTTT
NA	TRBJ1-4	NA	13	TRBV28	CASLRANNEKLFF	TGTGCCAGCCTCAGGGCGAATAATGAAAAACTGTTTTTT
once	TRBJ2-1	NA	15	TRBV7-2	CASSLTVDSYNEQFF	TGTGCCAGCAGTTTGACCGTTGACTCCTACAATGAGCAGTTCTTC